One and the same sample provided the 8 T cell receptor beta chains below, sequenced in a study of cytomegalovirus exposure and HLA in healthy donors (dated by TCRdb to between 2016 and 2019). Library preparation employed the immunoSEQ multiplex PCR assay. For the multiplex PCR, a mixture combining 60 forward primers for TCR Vbeta segments and 13 reverse primers for TCR Jbeta segments was used. Held by TCRdb, this immuneACCESS table contains in-frame sequences only and omits some clones. Under half of the omission traces to an unresolved V gene where checked; the cause of the rest is unknown. The sample table contains 180,000 or so clones; only one count was recorded for 80% of them. The ten largest account for under 6% of the sample. The sample taken for sequencing was PBMCs. The receptor source for this set is a woman aged 45-60 years in good health and CMV-seropositive.

CDR3 DNA: TGTGCCAGCACCGAATACGGGGGGCAGGGATTCTTCGGCTACACCTTC. It encodes CASTEYGGQGFFGYTF. The chain recombines TRBV5-4 with TRBJ1-2, with a tentative D call TRBD1 (6 bases). CDR1 and CDR2 (germline): SGHNT, YYREEE (reference sequence). V was pared by 6 bases and J by 8 bases, with 26 bases between. This CDR3 is built from 16 residues.

The rearrangement links TRBV4-3 to TRBJ2-5, with 12 bases fitting TRBD2. With V trimmed by 1 base and J by 1 base, 7 bases remained unmatched. The CDR3 contains 18 residues. Germline CDR1 LGHNA, CDR2 YSLEER. This chain's CDR3 is CASSQALATSGSQETQYF. CDR3 in DNA: TGCGCCAGCAGCCAAGCCCTAGCGACTAGCGGGAGCCAAGAGACCCAGTACTTC.

The chain joins TRBV7-3 to TRBJ2-3, with D possibly TRBD2 on 5 matching bases. V lost 4 bases and J lost 1, with 9 bases in between. Germline CDR1 SGHTA, CDR2 FQGTGA. CDR3 length: 14 amino acids. The chain's CDR3 is CASSSVGGTDTQYF. The DNA for the CDR3 is TGTGCCAGCAGCTCCGTCGGGGGCACAGATACGCAGTATTTT.

CDR3 amino acids: CASSGGALYGYTF. In DNA form, the CDR3 reads TGTGCCAGCAGTGGCGGAGCCCTCTATGGCTACACCTTC. This chain joins TRBV2 and TRBJ1-2; D is undetermined. Germline loops: CDR1 SNHLY, CDR2 FYNNEI. The ends were cut back, 4 bases at V and 4 bases at J, with 10 bases in the middle. This CDR3 region has 13 residues.

This clone has just a few counts. The J gene is TRBJ2-3, the V gene TRBV5-4, with 9 nucleotides matching TRBD2. The J segment lost 0 bases and the V segment lost 2 bases, leaving 4 bases of the junction unmatched. The V gene's germline CDR1 is SGHNT and CDR2 YYREEE (reference sequence). CDR3 length equals 16 residues. CDR3 amino acids: CASSFGSGSSTDTQYF. CDR3 sequence (DNA): TGTGCCAGCAGCTTTGGTAGCGGGAGTAGCACAGATACGCAGTATTTT. The entire variable domain, with the rest obtained from reference TRBV5-4 and TRBJ2-3, is as follows: ETGVTQSPTHLIKTRGQQVTLRCSSQSGHNTVSWYQQALGQGPQFIFQYYREEENGRGNFPPRFSGLQFPNYSSELNVNALELDDSALYLCASSFGSGSSTDTQYFGPGTRLTVL.

This clone has a single count. The chain is built from TRBV30 and TRBJ2-5; a weak D match, TRBD2 (5 bases). The DNA end is a closer match to TRBJ2-7, so the J assignment may be wrong. The CDR3 extends over 15 amino acids. CDR1 and CDR2 (germline): GTSNPN, SVGIG (reference sequence). CDR3 in DNA: TGTGCCTGGGCCCCAGGCGACGGGGTCCCCTACGAGCAGTACTTC. Translated: CAWAPGDGVPYEQYF.

This chain joins TRBV9 and TRBJ2-5, with 9 bases fitting TRBD2. V lost 2 bases to trimming and J lost 2 bases; unmatched junction nucleotides: 1. Looked up from germline, CDR1 is SGDLS and CDR2 is YYNGEE. There are 14 residues in the CDR3. The CDR3 loop reads CASSVTSGQETQYF. The CDR3 bases are TGTGCCAGCAGCGTTACTAGCGGGCAAGAGACCCAGTACTTC. Full variable domain (remainder filled in from reference TRBV9 and TRBJ2-5): DSGVTQTPKHLITATGQRVTLRCSPRSGDLSVYWYQQSLDQGLQFLIQYYNGEERAKGNILERFSAQQFPDLHSELNLSSLELGDSALYFCASSVTSGQETQYFGPGTRLLVL.

The gene calls are TRBV5-1 and TRBJ2-7; 8 bases line up with TRBD1. Germline V gene lookup returns CDR1 SGHRS and CDR2 YFSETQ. V lost 0 bases, J lost 7 bases, and 9 bases stayed unmatched. The CDR3 contains 15 residues. The CDR3 DNA sequence: TGCGCCAGCAGCTTGGATCCGCAGGGGGCGCGAGAGCAGTACTTC. It codes for CASSLDPQGAREQYF.